This T cell receptor beta chain was sequenced during a study of PD-1 blockade in mismatch repair-deficient tumors. Study-level information: Patients had more than ten mismatch repair-deficient cancer types, all previously treated and progressing.

Note on this clone: Its antigen is not identified.

Every patient had mismatch repair deficiency by PCR or immunohistochemistry. The TCR-sequenced patients were a few responders to pembrolizumab. General study points: Tumor-resident clones, often absent from pretreatment blood, expanded after pembrolizumab and then contracted.

The repertoire was sequenced with immunoSEQ multiplex PCR; TCRdb's copy has only in-frame clones and lacks some. The sample records some 120,000 clones, about 83% being singletons. CDR1 is SGHVS, CDR2 FNYEAQ, per germline. V dropped 4 bases and J dropped 4 bases, with 14 bases sitting between them. CDR3 length: 15 residues. Sequences were derived from peripheral blood, sampled just over 59 weeks after starting pembrolizumab. The sequence was obtained from an adult with mismatch repair-deficient cancer. The chain couples TRBV7-6 to TRBJ2-1; the D gene is possibly TRBD2 (6 bases). CDR3 residues: CASSSLAGKYNEQFF. CDR3 nucleotide sequence: TGTGCCAGCAGCTCTTTGGCGGGGAAATACAATGAGCAGTTCTTC.